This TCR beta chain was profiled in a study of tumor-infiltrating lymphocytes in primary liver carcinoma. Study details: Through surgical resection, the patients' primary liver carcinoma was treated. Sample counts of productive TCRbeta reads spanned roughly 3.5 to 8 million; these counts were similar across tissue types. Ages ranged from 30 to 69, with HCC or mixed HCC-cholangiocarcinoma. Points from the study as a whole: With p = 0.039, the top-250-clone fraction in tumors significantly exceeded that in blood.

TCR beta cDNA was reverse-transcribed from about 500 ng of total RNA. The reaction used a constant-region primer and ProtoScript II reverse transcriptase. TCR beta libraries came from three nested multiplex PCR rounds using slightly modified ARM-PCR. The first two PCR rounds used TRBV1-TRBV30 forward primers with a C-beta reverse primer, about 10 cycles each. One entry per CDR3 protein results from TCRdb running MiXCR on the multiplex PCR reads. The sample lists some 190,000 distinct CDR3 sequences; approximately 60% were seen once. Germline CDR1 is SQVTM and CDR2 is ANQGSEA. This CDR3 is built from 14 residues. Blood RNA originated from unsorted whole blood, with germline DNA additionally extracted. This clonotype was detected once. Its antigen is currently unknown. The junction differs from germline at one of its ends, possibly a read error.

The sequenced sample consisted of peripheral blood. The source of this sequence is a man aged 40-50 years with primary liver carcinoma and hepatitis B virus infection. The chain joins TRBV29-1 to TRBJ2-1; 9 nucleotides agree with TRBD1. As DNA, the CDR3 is TGCAGTGTTGAGCTCCCGGGACAGGGCGATGACCAGTTCTTC. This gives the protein CSVELPGQGDDQFF.